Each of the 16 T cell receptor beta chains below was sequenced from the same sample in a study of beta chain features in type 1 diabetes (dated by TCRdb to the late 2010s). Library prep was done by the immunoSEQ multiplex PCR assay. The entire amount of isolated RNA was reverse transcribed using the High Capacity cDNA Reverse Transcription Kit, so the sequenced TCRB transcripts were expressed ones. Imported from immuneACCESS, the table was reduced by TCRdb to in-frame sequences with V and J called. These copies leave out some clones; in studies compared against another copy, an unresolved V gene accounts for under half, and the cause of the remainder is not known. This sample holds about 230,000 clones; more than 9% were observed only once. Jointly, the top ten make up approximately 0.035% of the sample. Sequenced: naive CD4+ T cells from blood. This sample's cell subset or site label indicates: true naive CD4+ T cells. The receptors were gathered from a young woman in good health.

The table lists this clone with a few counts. As DNA, the CDR3 is TGTGCCAGCAGCTTAGCCCCACAGGGAAACTACGAGCAGTACTTC. Protein product: CASSLAPQGNYEQYF. The V and J genes are TRBV13 and TRBJ2-7; tentatively, D is TRBD1 (6 bases). Germline V gives CDR1 PRHDT, CDR2 FYEKMQ (reference sequence). The CDR3 contains 15 residues. V lost 1 base and J lost 3, with 13 bases in between.

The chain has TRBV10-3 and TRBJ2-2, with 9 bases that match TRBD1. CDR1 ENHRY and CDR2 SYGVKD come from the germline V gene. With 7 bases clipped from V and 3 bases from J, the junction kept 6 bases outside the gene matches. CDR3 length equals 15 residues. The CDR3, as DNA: TGTGCCATCACCCGGGACAGGGCTCACACCGGGGAGCTGTTTTTT. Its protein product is CAITRDRAHTGELFF.

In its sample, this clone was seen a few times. The CDR3 is CASSLVGGSGYTF. The CDR3 nucleotides read TGTGCCAGCAGCTTGGTAGGGGGCAGTGGCTACACCTTC. This chain links TRBV5-4 with TRBJ1-2; 7 bases are shared with TRBD1. CDR1 is SGHNT and CDR2 is YYREEE in the germline V gene (reference sequence). Trimming at V came to 0 bases and at J to 7 bases, leaving 3 bases not matched to a gene. The CDR3 totals 13 residues. Using reference TRBV5-4 and TRBJ1-2 for the parts outside the CDR3, the full variable domain is ETGVTQSPTHLIKTRGQQVTLRCSSQSGHNTVSWYQQALGQGPQFIFQYYREEENGRGNFPPRFSGLQFPNYSSELNVNALELDDSALYLCASSLVGGSGYTFGSGTRLTVV.

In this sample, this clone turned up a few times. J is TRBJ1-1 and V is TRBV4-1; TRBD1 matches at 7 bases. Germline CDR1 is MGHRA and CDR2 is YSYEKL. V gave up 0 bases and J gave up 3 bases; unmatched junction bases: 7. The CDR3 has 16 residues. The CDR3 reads CASSQESGTAYTEAFF. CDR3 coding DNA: TGCGCCAGCAGCCAAGAGTCCGGGACAGCCTACACTGAAGCTTTCTTT.

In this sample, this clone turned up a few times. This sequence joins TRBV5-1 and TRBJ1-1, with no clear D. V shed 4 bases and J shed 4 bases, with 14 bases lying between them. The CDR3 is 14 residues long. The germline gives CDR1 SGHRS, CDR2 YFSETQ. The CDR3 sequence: CASSILRGRTEAFF. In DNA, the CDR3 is TGCGCCAGCAGCATTCTCCGGGGTCGCACTGAAGCTTTCTTT.

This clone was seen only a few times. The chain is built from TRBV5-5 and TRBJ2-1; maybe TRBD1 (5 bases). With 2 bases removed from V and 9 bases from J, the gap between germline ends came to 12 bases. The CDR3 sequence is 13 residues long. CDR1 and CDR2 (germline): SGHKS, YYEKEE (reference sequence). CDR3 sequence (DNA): TGTGCCAGCAGCTTTACAGGTCGCATTGAGCAGTTCTTC. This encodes CASSFTGRIEQFF.

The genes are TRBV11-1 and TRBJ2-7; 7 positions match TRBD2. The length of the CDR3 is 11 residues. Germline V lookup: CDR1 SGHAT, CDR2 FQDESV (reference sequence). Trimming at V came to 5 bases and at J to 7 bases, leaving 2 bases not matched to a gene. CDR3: CASSHGGEQYF. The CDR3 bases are TGTGCCAGCAGCCACGGGGGGGAGCAGTACTTC. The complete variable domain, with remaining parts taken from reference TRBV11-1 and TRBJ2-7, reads EAEVAQSPRYKITEKSQAVAFWCDPISGHATLYWYRQILGQGPELLVQFQDESVVDDSQLPKDRFSAERLKGVDSTLKIQPAELGDSAMYLCASSHGGEQYFGPGTRLTVT.

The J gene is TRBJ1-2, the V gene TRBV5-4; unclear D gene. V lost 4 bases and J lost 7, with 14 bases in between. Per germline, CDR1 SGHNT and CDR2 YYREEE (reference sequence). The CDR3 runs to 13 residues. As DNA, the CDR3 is TGTGCCAGCAGCCATCCCGACAATGCTGGCTACACCTTC. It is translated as CASSHPDNAGYTF. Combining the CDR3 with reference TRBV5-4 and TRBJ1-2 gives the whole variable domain ETGVTQSPTHLIKTRGQQVTLRCSSQSGHNTVSWYQQALGQGPQFIFQYYREEENGRGNFPPRFSGLQFPNYSSELNVNALELDDSALYLCASSHPDNAGYTFGSGTRLTVV.

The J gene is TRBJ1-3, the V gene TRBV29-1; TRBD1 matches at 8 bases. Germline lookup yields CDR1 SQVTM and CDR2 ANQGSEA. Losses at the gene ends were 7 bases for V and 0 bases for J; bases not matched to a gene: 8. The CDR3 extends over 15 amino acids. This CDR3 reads CSANGQGLSGNTIYF. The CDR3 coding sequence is TGCAGCGCGAACGGACAGGGCCTCTCTGGAAACACCATATATTTT.

CDR3 nucleotide sequence: TGTGCCAGTAGTATAGTGGGACAGGGGCTTGGGAGCAATCAGCCCCAGCATTTT. Protein sequence: CASSIVGQGLGSNQPQHF. This chain links TRBV19 with TRBJ1-5; 10 nucleotides match TRBD1. This CDR3 comprises 18 residues. Looked up from germline, CDR1 is LNHDA and CDR2 is SQIVND (reference sequence). With 1 base clipped from V and 1 base from J, the junction kept 7 bases outside the gene matches.

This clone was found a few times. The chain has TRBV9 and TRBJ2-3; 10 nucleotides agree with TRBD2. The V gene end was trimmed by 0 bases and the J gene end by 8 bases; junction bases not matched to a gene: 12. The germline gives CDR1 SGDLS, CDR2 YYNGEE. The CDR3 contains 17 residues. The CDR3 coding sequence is TGTGCCAGCAGCGTAGGGATTAGCGGGGGGTCCCCCCCTACGCAGTATTTT. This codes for CASSVGISGGSPPTQYF.

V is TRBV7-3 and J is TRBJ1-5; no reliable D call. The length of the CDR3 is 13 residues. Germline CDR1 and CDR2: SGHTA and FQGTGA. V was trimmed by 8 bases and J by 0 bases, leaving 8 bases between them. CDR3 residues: CASALYSNQPQHF. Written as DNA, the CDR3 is TGTGCCAGCGCCCTATATAGCAATCAGCCCCAGCATTTT.

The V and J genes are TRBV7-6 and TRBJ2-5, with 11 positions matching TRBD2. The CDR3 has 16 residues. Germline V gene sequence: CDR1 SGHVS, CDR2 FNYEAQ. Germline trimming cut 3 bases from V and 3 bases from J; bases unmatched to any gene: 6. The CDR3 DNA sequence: TGTGCCAGCAGCTTTCGGGCTAGCGGGGGGAAAGAGACCCAGTACTTC. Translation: CASSFRASGGKETQYF.

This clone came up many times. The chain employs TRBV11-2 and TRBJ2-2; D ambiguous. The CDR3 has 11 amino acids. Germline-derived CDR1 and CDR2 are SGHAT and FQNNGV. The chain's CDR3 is CVERESGELFF. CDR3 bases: TGTGTGGAGCGAGAAAGCGGGGAGCTGTTTTTT.

The CDR3, as DNA: TGTGCCAGCAGTTACTCGATCCAGGGTGACGATGGCTACACCTTC. This encodes CASSYSIQGDDGYTF. The chain combines TRBV6-6 with TRBJ1-2; D possibly corresponds to TRBD1 (5 bases). The CDR3 covers 15 residues. Trimming left V 0 bases short and J 6 bases short, with 14 bases between. CDR1 MNHNY and CDR2 SVGAGI come from the germline V gene (reference sequence).

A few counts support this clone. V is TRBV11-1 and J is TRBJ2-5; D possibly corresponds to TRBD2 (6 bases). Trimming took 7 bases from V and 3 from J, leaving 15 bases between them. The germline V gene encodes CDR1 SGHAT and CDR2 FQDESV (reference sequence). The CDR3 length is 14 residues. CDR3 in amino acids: CASTTGWREETQYF. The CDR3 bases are TGTGCCAGCACCACCGGATGGAGGGAAGAGACCCAGTACTTC. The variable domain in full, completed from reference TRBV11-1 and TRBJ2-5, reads EAEVAQSPRYKITEKSQAVAFWCDPISGHATLYWYRQILGQGPELLVQFQDESVVDDSQLPKDRFSAERLKGVDSTLKIQPAELGDSAMYLCASTTGWREETQYFGPGTRLLVL.